Each of the 27 T cell receptor beta chains below was sequenced from the same sample in a study of pediatric ulcerative colitis. Libraries were prepared by immunoSEQ multiplex PCR; TCRdb keeps only in-frame clonotypes and omits some of them. The sample includes 35,000 to 45,000 clones, over 70% of them seen just once. During colonoscopy, one to two rectal pinch biopsies were collected. The sample taken for sequencing was gut tissue. These receptors were taken from a boy aged 5 to 17 with severe ulcerative colitis.

In this sample, this clone turned up once. J is TRBJ1-3 and V is TRBV6-5; D unresolved. Germline V gives CDR1 MNHEY, CDR2 SVGAGI. The length of the CDR3 is 15 residues. Trimming took off 0 bases at V and 0 bases at J, with 6 bases between the two ends. CDR3 amino acids: CASSYSAGSGNTIYF. CDR3 sequence (DNA): TGTGCCAGCAGTTACTCTGCGGGCTCTGGAAACACCATATATTTT.

V and J are TRBV4-1 and TRBJ2-7, with D tentatively TRBD1 (6 bases). Trimming cost V 2 bases and J 3 bases, with 17 bases left between them. The germline V gene encodes CDR1 MGHRA and CDR2 YSYEKL. This CDR3 spans 16 amino acids. The CDR3, as DNA: TGCGCCAGCAGCCAAAGAGGGGGAATGGGTTTCTACGAGCAGTACTTC. Encoded protein: CASSQRGGMGFYEQYF.

The chain has TRBV5-1 and TRBJ2-1, with 8 bases aligning to TRBD1. Germline assignment: CDR1 SGHRS and CDR2 YFSETQ. The V gene end was trimmed by 0 bases and the J gene end by 7 bases; junction bases not matched to a gene: 6. The CDR3 runs 15 residues. The CDR3 sequence: CASSLGQGAKNEQFF. The CDR3 DNA follows: TGCGCCAGCAGCTTGGGGCAGGGGGCGAAAAATGAGCAGTTCTTC.

V gene TRBV19 combines with J gene TRBJ1-3; D remains unclear. Trimming pared 3 bases from V and 4 bases from J, leaving 16 bases between. The CDR3 is made up of 16 amino acids. The germline V gene has CDR1 LNHDA and CDR2 SQIVND (reference sequence). CDR3 nucleotides: TGTGCCAGTAGTATGACCGCGGACTACCGAGGAAACACCATATATTTT. Translation: CASSMTADYRGNTIYF.

The chain employs TRBV7-2 and TRBJ2-3, with 7 bases that match TRBD1. Germline lookup yields CDR1 SGHTA and CDR2 FQGNSA. This CDR3 is built from 14 residues. The V segment lost 2 bases and the J segment 4 bases; nucleotides outside the gene matches: 3. The CDR3 loop reads CASSLNDRADTQYF. The DNA for the CDR3 is TGTGCCAGCAGCTTAAACGACAGGGCAGATACGCAGTATTTT.

The chain employs TRBV5-1 and TRBJ2-2; TRBD1 matches at 7 bases. The CDR3 is 15 amino acids. V trimming: 3 bases; J trimming: 2 bases; junction bases outside the gene matches: 4. Germline CDR1 SGHRS, CDR2 YFSETQ. CDR3 in amino acids: CASSSGQQNTGELFF. DNA of the CDR3: TGCGCCAGCAGCTCGGGACAGCAAAACACCGGGGAGCTGTTTTTT.

The chain is built from TRBV15 and TRBJ2-5, with D perhaps TRBD1 or TRBD2 (5 bases each). Per the germline V gene, CDR1 is LNHNV and CDR2 is YYDKDF (reference sequence). The germline V and J ends were trimmed by 1 base and 1 base, with 7 bases remaining between them. The CDR3 spans 14 residues. Written as DNA, the CDR3 is TGTGCCACCAGCAGAGGAGGGGTCCAAGAGACCCAGTACTTC. Its translation is CATSRGGVQETQYF.

The chain employs TRBV5-6 and TRBJ2-7; 7 nucleotides agree with TRBD2. Germline CDR1 is SGHDT and CDR2 is YYEEEE. The ends lost 3 bases at V and 3 bases at J; junction bases unmatched: 18. The length of the CDR3 is 18 residues. This CDR3 reads CASSSSGGNQLIGYEQYF. The CDR3 DNA reads as TGTGCCAGCAGCTCATCGGGAGGAAACCAATTGATTGGCTACGAGCAGTACTTC.

V is TRBV28 and J is TRBJ2-7, with 10 bases aligning to TRBD1. This CDR3 is built from 15 residues. CDR1 and CDR2 (germline): MDHEN, SYDVKM. V was pared by 11 bases and J by 6 bases, with 16 bases of the junction left unmatched. This CDR3 is CAALQPGQGIGEQYF. DNA for the CDR3: TGTGCCGCCCTCCAGCCGGGACAGGGGATTGGCGAGCAGTACTTC.

The genes are TRBV6-1 and TRBJ2-7; TRBD2 might be the D (6 bases). With 3 bases removed from V and 4 bases from J, the gap between germline ends came to 19 bases. From germline, CDR1 is MNHNS and CDR2 SASEGT. This CDR3 is 16 amino acids long. As DNA, the CDR3 is TGTGCCAGCAGTGACCGACCCCGGAGCGGGTCTTACGAGCAGTACTTC. Translating it yields CASSDRPRSGSYEQYF.

This sequence joins TRBV28 and TRBJ1-4; D unresolved. Germline CDR1 reads MDHEN; CDR2 reads SYDVKM. The CDR3 sequence is 18 residues long. V lost 5 bases to trimming and J lost 0 bases, with 19 bases between them. The CDR3 bases are TGTGCCAGCAGTGTAGGCTTAACCCTTACTGCAACTAATGAAAAACTGTTTTTT. Translated, it gives CASSVGLTLTATNEKLFF. The whole variable domain, remainder taken from reference TRBV28 and TRBJ1-4, is DVKVTQSSRYLVKRTGEKVFLECVQDMDHENMFWYRQDPGLGLRLIYFSYDVKMKEKGDIPEGYSVSREKKERFSLILESASTNQTSMYLCASSVGLTLTATNEKLFFGSGTQLSVL.

This clone was picked up one time. The chain uses TRBV5-6 and TRBJ2-7, with 7 bases lining up with TRBD1. Germline values: CDR1 SGHDT, CDR2 YYEEEE. The V and J ends lost 2 bases and 2 bases, in that order; junction bases with no gene match: 16. This CDR3 spans 18 amino acids. Here the CDR3 DNA reads TGTGCCAGCAGCTTTGATCCTCCTTCTCTGACAGGGACCTACGAGCAGTACTTC. Translating gives CASSFDPPSLTGTYEQYF.

This chain connects TRBV7-3 to TRBJ1-2; 8 bases match TRBD1. CDR3 length: 16 amino acids. J lost 7 bases, V lost 2 bases, and 12 bases had no gene match. Per germline, CDR1 SGHTA and CDR2 FQGTGA. The CDR3 DNA reads as TGTGCCAGCAGCTTACTCCCAGGGGGCAGTATGCCTGGCTACACCTTC. This sequence encodes CASSLLPGGSMPGYTF.

The chain recombines TRBV7-2 with TRBJ2-7; TRBD1 is a possible D gene (6 bases). V lost 1 base and J 5 bases, leaving 12 bases between the germline ends. The length of the CDR3 is 14 residues. Germline V gene data show CDR1 as SGHTA and CDR2 as FQGNSA. CDR3 nucleotides: TGTGCCAGCAGCTTAGACACAGGGCGGGACGAGCAGTACTTC. Its protein is CASSLDTGRDEQYF.

For the CDR3, the DNA is TGTGCCAGCAGCTTAGCAGGCGCCGGTTCCTATGGCTACACCTTC. It is translated as CASSLAGAGSYGYTF. V gene TRBV7-9 combines with J gene TRBJ1-2, with D unclear. The V end lost 0 bases, the J end lost 4 bases, and 12 bases lay between the germline ends. Germline lookup yields CDR1 SEHNR and CDR2 FQNEAQ (reference sequence). This CDR3 comprises 15 residues. The whole variable domain, remainder taken from reference TRBV7-9 and TRBJ1-2, is DTGVSQNPRHKITKRGQNVTFRCDPISEHNRLYWYRQTLGQGPEFLTYFQNEAQLEKSRLLSDRFSAERPKGSFSTLEIQRTEQGDSAMYLCASSLAGAGSYGYTFGSGTRLTVV.

This clone has only a few counts. This chain joins TRBV2 and TRBJ1-6; D ambiguous. The CDR3 length is 14 residues. Germline V gene sequence: CDR1 SNHLY, CDR2 FYNNEI. Trimming left V 5 bases short and J 7 bases short, with 12 bases between. Written as DNA, the CDR3 is TGTGCCAGCAGTTGGACGGCTGAAAATTCACCCCTCCACTTT. This sequence encodes CASSWTAENSPLHF.

The V gene is TRBV6-5, the J gene TRBJ1-1, with TRBD1 identical over 9 bases. CDR1 and CDR2 (germline): MNHEY, SVGAGI. This CDR3 contains 13 residues. The J segment lost 6 bases and the V segment lost 8 bases, leaving 7 bases of the junction unmatched. As DNA, the CDR3 is TGTGCCAGCCGAGACAGGGGGGGCTCTGAAGCTTTCTTT. It specifies CASRDRGGSEAFF.

The chain carries TRBV25-1 and TRBJ2-5, with D possibly being TRBD1 (6 bases). The CDR3 totals 13 residues. V dropped 5 bases and J dropped 4 bases, with 11 bases sitting between them. CDR1 is MGHDK, CDR2 SYGVNS, per germline. The CDR3 nucleotides read TGTGCCAGCAGTACAGACAGGCGAGAGACCCAGTACTTC. Amino acid sequence: CASSTDRRETQYF. Full variable domain (missing parts from reference TRBV25-1 and TRBJ2-5): EADIYQTPRYLVIGTGKKITLECSQTMGHDKMYWYQQDPGMELHLIHYSYGVNSTEKGDLSSESTVSRIRTEHFPLTLESARPSHTSQYLCASSTDRRETQYFGPGTRLLVL.

This clone was observed a single time. This chain connects TRBV11-1 to TRBJ2-3; 7 bases line up with TRBD1. The CDR3 extends over 18 amino acids. In germline, CDR1 is SGHAT, CDR2 FQDESV (reference sequence). The ends lost 5 bases at V and 0 bases at J; junction bases unmatched: 14. CDR3 DNA sequence: TGTGCCAGCAGCAATACCCGTAGGGGGCTCACAAGCACAGATACGCAGTATTTT. Amino acid sequence: CASSNTRRGLTSTDTQYF.

The gene calls are TRBV28 and TRBJ2-1, with 10 positions matching TRBD1. V lost 3 bases and J lost 7; bases outside the gene matches: 9. CDR3 size: 16 residues. Germline CDR1 is MDHEN and CDR2 is SYDVKM. This chain's CDR3 is CASSFWRDRGKNEQFF. In nucleotides, the CDR3 is TGTGCCAGCAGTTTCTGGAGGGACAGGGGTAAGAATGAGCAGTTCTTC.

This rearrangement joins TRBV18 to TRBJ2-1; D is unresolved. CDR3 length: 14 residues. Trimming removed 6 bases at V and 2 bases at J, with 11 bases between. Germline V gives CDR1 KGHSH, CDR2 LQKENI. CDR3 amino acids: CASSKAEAYNEQFF. CDR3 bases: TGTGCCAGCTCCAAGGCAGAGGCCTACAATGAGCAGTTCTTC.

V is TRBV9 and J is TRBJ1-2, with TRBD1 matching over 8 bases. The junction had 6 bases not matched to a gene; V was cut back by 3 bases and J by 5 bases. Germline V gene data show CDR1 as SGDLS and CDR2 as YYNGEE. The CDR3 contains 14 residues. This CDR3 is CASSEGTGPYGYTF. CDR3 coding DNA: TGTGCCAGCAGCGAGGGGACAGGACCATATGGCTACACCTTC.

V usage is TRBV14 and J usage is TRBJ2-1, with TRBD1 matching 9 bases. The junction had 9 bases not matched to a gene; V was cut back by 4 bases and J by 5 bases. Germline V gene data show CDR1 as SGHDN and CDR2 as FVKESK. The CDR3 runs to 16 residues. In nucleotides, the CDR3 is TGTGCCAGCAGCCGAATACCGGGACAGGGTGACAATGAGCAGTTCTTC. Translation: CASSRIPGQGDNEQFF.

The chain couples TRBV6-5 to TRBJ1-1, with D maybe TRBD1 (5 bases). The CDR3 extends over 14 amino acids. Deletions cut 10 bases from V and 1 base from J, with 16 bases between. In germline, CDR1 is MNHEY, CDR2 SVGAGI. The CDR3 loop is CATSVKGRNTEAFF. The DNA of the CDR3 is TGTGCCACTTCCGTGAAGGGGAGGAACACTGAAGCTTTCTTT.

In its sample, this clone was seen a few times. This sequence joins TRBV4-1 and TRBJ2-2; 11 positions agree with TRBD2. J gave up 6 bases and V 2 bases, and 8 bases lay outside the gene matches. The CDR3 is made up of 17 amino acids. Looked up from germline, CDR1 is MGHRA and CDR2 is YSYEKL. For the CDR3, the DNA is TGCGCCAGCAGCCAACTTCCTAGCGGGGGGCGACCCGGGGAGCTGTTTTTT. It encodes CASSQLPSGGRPGELFF.

The chain has TRBV2 and TRBJ2-7; 8 positions match TRBD1. The CDR3 has 15 residues. Germline CDR1 reads SNHLY; CDR2 reads FYNNEI. The J segment lost 2 bases and the V segment lost 1 base, leaving 4 bases of the junction unmatched. The CDR3 region is CASSEGQGAPYEQYF. The CDR3 region has the DNA TGTGCCAGCAGTGAAGGGCAGGGGGCCCCCTACGAGCAGTACTTC.

The gene calls are TRBV6-5 and TRBJ1-1; perhaps TRBD1 as D (5 bases). V lost 8 bases and J 5 bases, leaving 6 bases between the germline ends. In germline, CDR1 is MNHEY, CDR2 SVGAGI. The CDR3 sequence is 10 residues long. This chain's CDR3 is CASGGTEAFF. DNA for the CDR3: TGTGCCAGCGGGGGGACTGAAGCTTTCTTT.